Shown below are 16 T cell receptor beta chains from a single sample sequenced in a study of CD8+ T cells in alopecia areata. cDNA prepared by RNA extraction and subsequent reverse transcription served as the template for sequencing. Data came from immunoSEQ multiplex PCR; TCRdb stores just in-frame clones and leaves some out. The sample yields 55,000 to 70,000 clones, about 44% seen once. Sequences were derived from CD8+ T cells sorted from blood, sampled at week 0. The receptor source for this set is a human donor with alopecia areata.

This rearrangement joins TRBV18 to TRBJ2-7, with a possible D match to TRBD2 (6 bases). V shed 2 bases and J shed 3 bases, with 14 bases lying between them. The CDR3 extends over 15 amino acids. Germline V CDR1 and CDR2: KGHSH, LQKENI. DNA for the CDR3: TGTGCCAGCTCACCAGAGCACGGGGGTGGCTACGAGCAGTACTTC. This gives the protein CASSPEHGGGYEQYF. Complete variable domain (other parts from reference TRBV18 and TRBJ2-7): NAGVMQNPRHLVRRRGQEARLRCSPMKGHSHVYWYRQLPEEGLKFMVYLQKENIIDESGMPKERFSAEFPKEGPSILRIQQVVRGDSAAYFCASSPEHGGGYEQYFGPGTRLTVT.

This clone appeared once. The genes are TRBV6-6 and TRBJ1-1; D gene ambiguous. The CDR3 consists of 15 residues. Trimming took off 2 bases at V and 1 base at J, with 11 bases between the two ends. In germline, CDR1 is MNHNY, CDR2 SVGAGI (reference sequence). The CDR3 sequence is CASSYTPGKNTEAFF. CDR3 DNA: TGTGCCAGCAGTTACACCCCCGGGAAGAACACTGAAGCTTTCTTT.

The chain carries TRBV6-5 and TRBJ2-3, with 7 bases matching TRBD2. The V and J ends lost 2 bases and 3 bases, in that order; junction bases with no gene match: 8. Per germline, CDR1 MNHEY and CDR2 SVGAGI. The CDR3 loop spans 16 amino acids. Here the CDR3 reads CASSYIGGRGTDTQYF. In DNA form, the CDR3 reads TGTGCCAGCAGTTACATCGGCGGGAGAGGGACAGATACGCAGTATTTT.

J is TRBJ2-3 and V is TRBV30; 7 nucleotides match TRBD2. CDR1 and CDR2 from the germline V gene are GTSNPN and SVGIG (reference sequence). Unmatched junction bases numbered 2, after V lost 1 base and J lost 4 bases. This CDR3 is 13 amino acids long. CDR3 DNA sequence: TGTGCCTGGAGTGGCGGGAGTTCAGATACGCAGTATTTT. Translation: CAWSGGSSDTQYF. The full variable domain, rest sourced from reference TRBV30 and TRBJ2-3, is SQTIHQWPATLVQPVGSPLSLECTVEGTSNPNLYWYRQAAGRGLQLLFYSVGIGQISSEVPQNLSASRPQDRQFILSSKKLLLSDSGFYLCAWSGGSSDTQYFGPGTRLTVL.

The rearrangement links TRBV28 to TRBJ2-5, with D possibly being TRBD1 or TRBD2 (5 bases each). Germline V lookup: CDR1 MDHEN, CDR2 SYDVKM. V lost 10 bases and J lost 4, with 25 bases in between. The CDR3 has 16 residues. The DNA of the CDR3 is TGTGCCACAGGGTTGAATTTGGAGGAGCAGGGAGAGACCCAGTACTTC. Translation gives CATGLNLEEQGETQYF.

The chain joins TRBV5-1 to TRBJ2-7; weak D call: TRBD2 (6 bases). V was clipped by 5 bases and J by 4 bases, with 19 bases between them. The CDR3 runs to 15 residues. Germline-derived CDR1 and CDR2 are SGHRS and YFSETQ. The CDR3 region has the DNA TGCGCCAGCAGGGCCCTTGGGTCGGGGGTATACGAGCAGTACTTC. Translating it yields CASRALGSGVYEQYF.

The rearrangement links TRBV29-1 to TRBJ1-1; D is unresolved. V was clipped by 4 bases and J by 1 base, with 10 bases between them. CDR1 is SQVTM and CDR2 is ANQGSEA in the germline V gene. CDR3 length: 13 residues. The CDR3 sequence: CSVGLWENTEAFF. The CDR3 DNA reads as TGCAGCGTTGGATTGTGGGAGAACACTGAAGCTTTCTTT.

The V call is TRBV10-3, the J call TRBJ2-1; 8 bases are a match to TRBD2. Trimming took 8 bases from V and 6 from J; bases not matched to a gene: 9. Per germline, CDR1 ENHRY and CDR2 SYGVKD. CDR3 length: 14 residues. The DNA of the CDR3 is TGTGCCATCGCCGGTCTAGCGGGTGCCAATGAGCAGTTCTTC. Translated: CAIAGLAGANEQFF.

The chain carries TRBV30 and TRBJ1-5; 7 bases line up with TRBD1. The CDR3 runs to 16 residues. Germline assignment: CDR1 GTSNPN and CDR2 SVGIG (reference sequence). The V and J ends lost 0 bases and 4 bases, in that order; junction bases with no gene match: 9. Here the CDR3 DNA reads TGTGCCTGGAGTGTGGGGAGCTTCAGGGGGAATCAGCCCCAGCATTTT. Its translation is CAWSVGSFRGNQPQHF.

Remarks on this clone: Since a far larger clone is one base different, this is likely a read error. J is TRBJ2-1 and V is TRBV2, with D tentatively TRBD1 (6 bases). Deletions cut 10 bases from V and 7 bases from J, with 11 bases between. This CDR3 comprises 11 residues. Germline-derived CDR1 and CDR2 are SNHLY and FYNNEI. CDR3 in amino acids: CATFGQNEQFF. CDR3 DNA: TGTGCCACCTTTGGACAGAATGAGCAGTTCTTC. The whole variable domain, remainder taken from reference TRBV2 and TRBJ2-1, is EPEVTQTPSHQVTQMGQEVILRCVPISNHLYFYWYRQILGQKVEFLVSFYNNEISEKSEIFDDQFSVERPDGSNFTLKIRSTKLEDSAMYFCATFGQNEQFFGPGTRLTVL.

The chain recombines TRBV30 with TRBJ1-2; the match to TRBD1 covers 9 bases. Germline-derived CDR1 and CDR2 are GTSNPN and SVGIG (reference sequence). The CDR3 spans 14 residues. Germline trimming cut 2 bases from V and 7 bases from J; bases unmatched to any gene: 8. For the CDR3, the DNA is TGTGCCTGGAGTCCGGGACAGGGTATTGCTGGCTACACCTTC. Encoded protein: CAWSPGQGIAGYTF.

This clone was counted a few times. The chain links TRBV7-6 to TRBJ2-7; 13 bases map to TRBD2. Per the germline V gene, CDR1 is SGHVS and CDR2 is FNYEAQ. CDR3 size: 15 residues. Trimming took 5 bases from V and 6 from J; bases not matched to a gene: 7. The CDR3 bases are TGTGCCAGCAGCCCCCGGACTAGCGGGAGTTCCGAGCAGTACTTC. Translating it yields CASSPRTSGSSEQYF.

The chain links TRBV29-1 to TRBJ2-7; D gene unclear. V lost 0 bases, J lost 3 bases, and 6 bases lay in between. CDR1 is SQVTM, CDR2 ANQGSEA, per germline. CDR3 length: 12 residues. CDR3 residues: CSVEDLGYEQYF. The CDR3 coding sequence is TGCAGCGTTGAAGATCTAGGCTACGAGCAGTACTTC.

The rearrangement uses TRBV2 and TRBJ2-2; D ambiguous. The CDR3 length is 11 residues. CDR1 is SNHLY and CDR2 is FYNNEI in the germline V gene. V shed 6 bases and J shed 7 bases, with 6 bases lying between them. CDR3 loop: CASRLGGELFF. The CDR3 nucleotides are TGTGCCAGCAGATTAGGCGGGGAGCTGTTTTTT. The entire variable domain, with the rest obtained from reference TRBV2 and TRBJ2-2, is as follows: EPEVTQTPSHQVTQMGQEVILRCVPISNHLYFYWYRQILGQKVEFLVSFYNNEISEKSEIFDDQFSVERPDGSNFTLKIRSTKLEDSAMYFCASRLGGELFFGEGSRLTVL.

The gene calls are TRBV27 and TRBJ2-4, with 11 bases that match TRBD1. Germline trimming cut 5 bases from V and 1 base from J; bases unmatched to any gene: 4. The CDR3 contains 16 residues. The germline gives CDR1 MNHEY, CDR2 SMNVEV (reference sequence). The CDR3: CASSPGQGAAKNIQYF. CDR3 nucleotides: TGTGCCAGCAGTCCCGGACAGGGGGCGGCCAAAAACATTCAGTACTTC.

This clone was observed a handful of times. The V gene is TRBV11-2, the J gene TRBJ2-7, with TRBD1 as a possible D gene (5 bases). CDR3 length equals 13 residues. Germline CDR1 is SGHAT and CDR2 is FQNNGV. V dropped 6 bases and J dropped 2 bases, with 11 bases sitting between them. The CDR3 DNA reads as TGTGCCAGCAGTGAAGGGGCAACCTACGAGCAGTACTTC. Translated: CASSEGATYEQYF.